This paragraph reports one TCR beta chain. What it binds is unknown. This entry belongs to a study of monozygotic twins with inflammatory bowel disease. Findings and limits, study-wide: People with IBD had fewer clonotypes in common with others than healthy twins did, especially with disease activity. Telling different T cell subtypes apart from each other was not possible.

TCRdb reprocessed the 5' RACE reads; each CDR3 protein has one entry and no DNA is given. The repertoire shows 200,000 to 250,000 distinct CDR3 sequences; the top ten hold more than 7.5%. The CDR3 spans 20 residues. The germline CDR1 and CDR2 sequences are SGHRS and YFSETQ. This TCR derives from a human donor with ulcerative colitis or Crohn's disease, or a healthy co-twin of an affected twin (not recorded which). The chain joins TRBV5-1 to TRBJ1-1; TCRdb indicates TRBD1, and absent DNA this call remains unverified. The material sequenced was blood. The CDR3 sequence is CASSSRDKGSQRDRNTEAFF. Based on the CDR3 plus reference TRBV5-1 and TRBJ1-1, the full variable domain is KAGVTQTPRYLIKTRGQQVTLSCSPISGHRSVSWYQQTPGQGLQFLFEYFSETQRNKGNFPGRFSGRQFSNSRSEMNVSTLELGDSALYLCASSSRDKGSQRDRNTEAFFGQGTRLTVV.